The 25 T cell receptor beta chains below come from one sample, sequenced in a study of cytomegalovirus exposure and HLA in healthy donors. A multiplex PCR was run with 60 Vbeta primers and 13 Jbeta primers. This table comes from immunoSEQ multiplex PCR, and its TCRdb copy is limited to in-frame clones, with some not included. Counted here are 90,000 to 95,000 clones, approximately 81% occurring once; the ten biggest clones make up roughly 1.1%. Material: PBMCs. The source is a girl aged 2 to 9 in good health and CMV-seropositive.

The chain carries TRBV28 and TRBJ1-3; possible D gene TRBD1, 5 bases. The CDR3 runs 15 residues. V was clipped by 6 bases and J by 2 bases, with 14 bases between them. Germline-derived CDR1 and CDR2 are MDHEN and SYDVKM. In DNA form, the CDR3 reads TGTGCCAGCAGGCCCGGACACAGACCTGGAAACACCATATATTTT. It specifies CASRPGHRPGNTIYF. The full variable domain, with the rest looked up from reference TRBV28 and TRBJ1-3, is DVKVTQSSRYLVKRTGEKVFLECVQDMDHENMFWYRQDPGLGLRLIYFSYDVKMKEKGDIPEGYSVSREKKERFSLILESASTNQTSMYLCASRPGHRPGNTIYFGEGSWLTVV.

This clone was recorded a few times. V and J are TRBV6-1 and TRBJ2-1, with D unresolved. There are 13 residues in the CDR3. With 3 bases removed from V and 4 bases from J, the gap between germline ends came to 7 bases. The germline CDR1 and CDR2 sequences are MNHNS and SASEGT. CDR3 bases: TGTGCCAGCAGTGAGGTAGAGTACAATGAGCAGTTCTTC. This translates into CASSEVEYNEQFF.

The chain uses TRBV10-3 and TRBJ1-1; perhaps TRBD1 as D (6 bases). V was shortened by 8 bases and J by 5 bases, with 15 bases between the two germline ends. In germline, CDR1 is ENHRY, CDR2 SYGVKD. The CDR3 totals 13 residues. CDR3 sequence: CAIGGGVSTEAFF. The CDR3 nucleotides read TGTGCCATCGGGGGGGGCGTATCGACTGAAGCTTTCTTT.

The chain has TRBV9 and TRBJ2-3, with 7 bases lining up with TRBD2. V shed 4 bases, J shed 4 bases, and the junction held 9 bases outside the gene matches. The CDR3 consists of 15 residues. Germline CDR1 and CDR2: SGDLS and YYNGEE. The CDR3 here is CASSLAGDRPDTQYF. CDR3 sequence (DNA): TGTGCCAGCAGCCTCGCGGGAGATCGGCCAGATACGCAGTATTTT.

This clone was observed a handful of times. This chain connects TRBV13 to TRBJ2-3; D uncertain. The CDR3 contains 13 residues. Germline CDR1 reads PRHDT; CDR2 reads FYEKMQ (reference sequence). V was cut by 2 bases and J by 6 bases, with 9 bases left in between. The CDR3 reads CASSLTYTDTQYF. The CDR3 DNA is TGTGCCAGCAGCTTAACCTATACCGATACGCAGTATTTT.

The rearrangement links TRBV28 to TRBJ2-7, with 13 bases aligning to TRBD2. The J segment lost 0 bases and the V segment lost 6 bases, leaving 17 bases of the junction unmatched. The CDR3 contains 20 residues. CDR1 is MDHEN, CDR2 SYDVKM, per germline. CDR3 protein: CASSLRLPGLAGRASYEQYF. The CDR3 DNA reads TGTGCCAGCAGCCTTCGGTTACCGGGACTAGCGGGGCGGGCCTCCTACGAGCAGTACTTC.

This clone was seen a handful of times. The chain is built from TRBV28 and TRBJ1-2; D is ambiguous. The length of the CDR3 is 13 residues. Trimming cost V 3 bases and J 2 bases, with 7 bases left between them. The germline CDR1 and CDR2 sequences are MDHEN and SYDVKM. The CDR3 nucleotides are TGTGCCAGCAGTTTTCAGTTGAACTATGGCTACACCTTC. Its translation is CASSFQLNYGYTF.

This chain links TRBV5-4 with TRBJ1-4; the D is unclear. This CDR3 has 14 amino acids. Germline lookup yields CDR1 SGHNT and CDR2 YYREEE (reference sequence). The V end was cut by 0 bases, the J end by 8 bases, with 11 bases between. The CDR3 region is CASSLDGGREKLFF. DNA for the CDR3: TGTGCCAGCAGCTTGGACGGCGGTCGGGAAAAACTGTTTTTT.

This clone was seen a few times. The V and J genes are TRBV6-5 and TRBJ2-1, with D possibly being TRBD2 (6 bases). Germline loops: CDR1 MNHEY, CDR2 SVGAGI. The CDR3 has 15 residues. The V and J ends lost 5 bases and 1 base respectively, with 12 bases between them. Written as DNA, the CDR3 is TGTGCCAGCAGTCTAAACGGGGGTTCCTACAATGAGCAGTTCTTC. This encodes CASSLNGGSYNEQFF.

The chain carries TRBV18 and TRBJ1-2; 7 bases match TRBD1. The germline V gene has CDR1 KGHSH and CDR2 LQKENI. The V and J ends lost 6 bases and 6 bases, in that order; junction bases with no gene match: 10. The CDR3 contains 14 residues. This CDR3 reads CASSTGEGADGYTF. In nucleotides, the CDR3 is TGTGCCAGCTCCACGGGAGAGGGGGCGGATGGCTACACCTTC. The full variable domain, its missing parts supplied by reference TRBV18 and TRBJ1-2, is NAGVMQNPRHLVRRRGQEARLRCSPMKGHSHVYWYRQLPEEGLKFMVYLQKENIIDESGMPKERFSAEFPKEGPSILRIQQVVRGDSAAYFCASSTGEGADGYTFGSGTRLTVV.

The rearrangement uses TRBV5-6 and TRBJ1-5; D possibly corresponds to TRBD1 (6 bases). CDR3 length equals 16 residues. Germline loops: CDR1 SGHDT, CDR2 YYEEEE. The V gene lost 5 bases and the J gene lost 4 bases, with 19 bases spanning the gap. CDR3 amino acids: CASSRGAAGGNQPQHF. CDR3 sequence (DNA): TGTGCCAGCAGTCGGGGGGCGGCGGGGGGAAATCAGCCCCAGCATTTT.

The chain has TRBV4-1 and TRBJ2-7; TRBD1 matches 7 bases. Trimming removed 4 bases from V and 0 bases from J; junction bases left unmatched: 6. CDR3 length equals 15 residues. Germline values: CDR1 MGHRA, CDR2 YSYEKL. In DNA form, the CDR3 reads TGCGCCAGCAGCCGAATACAGGGGAGCTCCTACGAGCAGTACTTC. This translates into CASSRIQGSSYEQYF.

J is TRBJ2-2 and V is TRBV7-7, with D possibly TRBD1 on 6 matching bases. The germline CDR1 and CDR2 sequences are SSHAT and FNYEAQ (reference sequence). V was clipped by 1 base and J by 3 bases, with 9 bases between them. The CDR3 runs 15 residues. The CDR3 is CASSLDRVYTGELFF. The CDR3 region has the DNA TGTGCCAGCAGCTTAGACAGGGTCTACACCGGGGAGCTGTTTTTT.

This clone appeared a single time. The J gene is TRBJ2-5, the V gene TRBV19, with 8 bases that match TRBD1. J gave up 0 bases and V 10 bases, and 10 bases lay outside the gene matches. The germline V gene has CDR1 LNHDA and CDR2 SQIVND (reference sequence). The CDR3 is 15 amino acids. The CDR3 sequence is CATSSGTGYQETQYF. The CDR3 coding sequence is TGTGCCACCAGCTCCGGGACAGGATACCAAGAGACCCAGTACTTC.

This clone was seen a single time. The chain combines TRBV5-1 with TRBJ2-1, with 9 bases lining up with TRBD1. The CDR3 covers 15 residues. The germline V gene encodes CDR1 SGHRS and CDR2 YFSETQ. Trimming removed 5 bases from V and 4 bases from J; junction bases left unmatched: 7. As DNA, the CDR3 is TGCGCCAGCAGACCCCGGGACAGGGATTACAATGAGCAGTTCTTC. It translates to CASRPRDRDYNEQFF.

Comments on this clone: Other DNA sequences in the same sample also yield this CDR3. V is TRBV6-1 and J is TRBJ1-2, with a tentative D call TRBD1 (5 bases). The CDR3 loop spans 12 amino acids. Trimming cost V 3 bases and J 4 bases, with 6 bases left between them. CDR1 is MNHNS and CDR2 is SASEGT in the germline V gene. The CDR3 DNA is TGTGCCAGCAGTGAGCAGGGCTATGGCTACACCTTC. The encoded protein is CASSEQGYGYTF.

This chain joins TRBV30 and TRBJ1-6; 10 nucleotides agree with TRBD1. CDR3 length equals 14 residues. In germline, CDR1 is GTSNPN, CDR2 SVGIG (reference sequence). V lost 3 bases, J lost 7 bases, and 3 bases stayed unmatched. CDR3 sequence: CAWRRTGGNSPLHF. The CDR3 DNA follows: TGTGCCTGGAGACGGACAGGGGGAAATTCACCCCTCCACTTT.

This clone was recorded a few times. V usage is TRBV5-4 and J usage is TRBJ1-4; maybe TRBD1 (5 bases). V was shortened by 3 bases and J by 5 bases, with 14 bases between the two germline ends. The CDR3 contains 15 residues. Germline loops: CDR1 SGHNT, CDR2 YYREEE (reference sequence). The CDR3: CASSSPGGSNEKLFF. In nucleotides, the CDR3 is TGTGCCAGCAGCTCCCCCGGGGGTTCGAATGAAAAACTGTTTTTT.

V usage is TRBV29-1 and J usage is TRBJ1-1; D unresolved. Germline-derived CDR1 and CDR2 are SQVTM and ANQGSEA. V lost 7 bases, J lost 3 bases, and 15 bases lay in between. The length of the CDR3 is 13 residues. The CDR3 here is CSAEGWGDTEAFF. CDR3 nucleotides: TGCAGCGCCGAAGGCTGGGGAGACACTGAAGCTTTCTTT.

This chain uses TRBV27 with TRBJ2-7; TRBD2 might be the D (6 bases). Germline assignment: CDR1 MNHEY and CDR2 SMNVEV (reference sequence). V gave up 1 base and J gave up 3 bases, with 16 bases separating them. The CDR3 totals 16 residues. The CDR3 loop is CASSLLSTSSGYEQYF. The CDR3 bases are TGTGCCAGCAGTTTATTAAGTACTAGCTCGGGCTACGAGCAGTACTTC.

V usage is TRBV19 and J usage is TRBJ1-5; 8 bases match TRBD1. There are 15 residues in the CDR3. The junction had 11 bases not matched to a gene; V was cut back by 8 bases and J by 5 bases. Germline V lookup: CDR1 LNHDA, CDR2 SQIVND (reference sequence). CDR3 sequence reads: CASCRGQGPYQPQHF. DNA of the CDR3: TGTGCCAGTTGCCGAGGACAGGGACCGTATCAGCCCCAGCATTTT.

The rearrangement uses TRBV30 and TRBJ1-4, with D possibly being TRBD1 (5 bases). This CDR3 spans 14 amino acids. Germline V lookup: CDR1 GTSNPN, CDR2 SVGIG (reference sequence). Trimming took 3 bases from V and 5 from J, leaving 13 bases between them. CDR3 in amino acids: CAWRVLGVNEKLFF. CDR3 DNA: TGTGCCTGGAGGGTATTAGGGGTAAATGAAAAACTGTTTTTT.

Worth noting for this clone: This sample also contains other DNA sequences that code for the same CDR3. The chain carries TRBV19 and TRBJ1-5; TRBD1 aligns across 9 bases. Germline V gene sequence: CDR1 LNHDA, CDR2 SQIVND (reference sequence). This CDR3 has 15 amino acids. The J segment lost 0 bases and the V segment lost 4 bases, leaving 1 base of the junction unmatched. DNA for the CDR3: TGTGCCAGTAGTACGACAGGGGGTAGCAATCAGCCCCAGCATTTT. Encoded protein: CASSTTGGSNQPQHF.

The chain is built from TRBV2 and TRBJ1-1; 7 bases are shared with TRBD1. V was pared by 4 bases and J by 7 bases, with 6 bases of the junction left unmatched. Per the germline V gene, CDR1 is SNHLY and CDR2 is FYNNEI. CDR3 size: 13 residues. This chain's CDR3 is CASSVGQEVEAFF. In DNA form, the CDR3 reads TGTGCCAGCAGTGTAGGACAGGAGGTTGAAGCTTTCTTT.

This chain connects TRBV7-3 to TRBJ2-3; possible D gene TRBD2, 5 bases. The CDR3 runs to 14 residues. Germline loops: CDR1 SGHTA, CDR2 FQGTGA. Trimming shortened V by 3 bases and J by 3 bases, and 10 bases separated the two germline ends. The CDR3 coding sequence is TGTGCCAGCAGCTTGCGAGGGCCGACAGATACGCAGTATTTT. Amino acids: CASSLRGPTDTQYF.